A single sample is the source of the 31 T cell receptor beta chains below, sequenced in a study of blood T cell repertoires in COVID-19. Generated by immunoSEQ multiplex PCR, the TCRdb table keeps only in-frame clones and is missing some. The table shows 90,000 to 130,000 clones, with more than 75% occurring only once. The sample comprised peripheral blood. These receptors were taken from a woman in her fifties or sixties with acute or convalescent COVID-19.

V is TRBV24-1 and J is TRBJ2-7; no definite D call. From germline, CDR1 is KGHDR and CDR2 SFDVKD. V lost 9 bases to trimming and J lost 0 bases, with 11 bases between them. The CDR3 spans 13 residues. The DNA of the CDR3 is TGTGCCACCTCAGGCGTCAACTCCTACGAGCAGTACTTC. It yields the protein CATSGVNSYEQYF.

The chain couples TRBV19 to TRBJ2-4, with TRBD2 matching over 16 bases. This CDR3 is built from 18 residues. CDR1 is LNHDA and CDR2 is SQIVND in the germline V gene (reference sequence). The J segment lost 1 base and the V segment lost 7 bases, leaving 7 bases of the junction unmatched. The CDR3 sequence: CASKPGLAGGQAKNIQYF. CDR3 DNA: TGTGCCAGTAAACCGGGACTAGCGGGAGGGCAGGCCAAAAACATTCAGTACTTC.

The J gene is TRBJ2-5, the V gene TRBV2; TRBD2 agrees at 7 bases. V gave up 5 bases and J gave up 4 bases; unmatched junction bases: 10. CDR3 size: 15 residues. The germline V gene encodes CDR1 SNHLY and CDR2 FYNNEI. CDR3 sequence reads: CASSWTRTAGETQYF. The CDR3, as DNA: TGTGCCAGCAGTTGGACTAGAACGGCGGGAGAGACCCAGTACTTC. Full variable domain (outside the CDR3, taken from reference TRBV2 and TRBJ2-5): EPEVTQTPSHQVTQMGQEVILRCVPISNHLYFYWYRQILGQKVEFLVSFYNNEISEKSEIFDDQFSVERPDGSNFTLKIRSTKLEDSAMYFCASSWTRTAGETQYFGPGTRLLVL.

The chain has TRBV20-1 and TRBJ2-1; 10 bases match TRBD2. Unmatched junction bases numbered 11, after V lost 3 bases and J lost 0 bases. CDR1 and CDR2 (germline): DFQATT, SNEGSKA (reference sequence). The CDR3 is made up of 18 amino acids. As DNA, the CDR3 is TGCAGTGCTAGTCGCAAGCGGGAGGGCCGATTCTCCTACAATGAGCAGTTCTTC. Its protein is CSASRKREGRFSYNEQFF.

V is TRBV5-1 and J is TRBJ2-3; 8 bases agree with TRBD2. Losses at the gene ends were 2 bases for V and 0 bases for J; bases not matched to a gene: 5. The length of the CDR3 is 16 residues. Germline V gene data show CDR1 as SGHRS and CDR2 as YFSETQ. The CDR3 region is CASSLTSGTSTDTQYF. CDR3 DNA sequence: TGCGCCAGCAGCTTAACTAGCGGCACTAGCACAGATACGCAGTATTTT.

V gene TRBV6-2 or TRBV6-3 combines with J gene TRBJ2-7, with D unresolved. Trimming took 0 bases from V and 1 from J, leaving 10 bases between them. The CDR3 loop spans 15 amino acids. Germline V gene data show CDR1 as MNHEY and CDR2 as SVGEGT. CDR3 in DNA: TGTGCCAGCAGTTACTCGTTTCAGGCGTCCTACGAGCAGTACTTC. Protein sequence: CASSYSFQASYEQYF.

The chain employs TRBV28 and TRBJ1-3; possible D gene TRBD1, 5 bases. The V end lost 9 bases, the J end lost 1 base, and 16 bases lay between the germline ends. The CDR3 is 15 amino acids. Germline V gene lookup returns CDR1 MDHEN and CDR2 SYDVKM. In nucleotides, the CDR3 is TGTGCCAGTGGGGGGGATCAGGCTTCTGGAAACACCATATATTTT. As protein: CASGGDQASGNTIYF. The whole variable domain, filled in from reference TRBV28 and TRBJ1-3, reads DVKVTQSSRYLVKRTGEKVFLECVQDMDHENMFWYRQDPGLGLRLIYFSYDVKMKEKGDIPEGYSVSREKKERFSLILESASTNQTSMYLCASGGDQASGNTIYFGEGSWLTVV.

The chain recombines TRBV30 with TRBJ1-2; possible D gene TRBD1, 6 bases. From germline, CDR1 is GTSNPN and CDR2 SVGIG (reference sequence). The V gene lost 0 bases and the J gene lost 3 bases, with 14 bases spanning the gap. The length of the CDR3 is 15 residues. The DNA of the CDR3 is TGTGCCTGGAGTGTAGGTCCAGGACAGTACTATGGCTACACCTTC. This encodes CAWSVGPGQYYGYTF.

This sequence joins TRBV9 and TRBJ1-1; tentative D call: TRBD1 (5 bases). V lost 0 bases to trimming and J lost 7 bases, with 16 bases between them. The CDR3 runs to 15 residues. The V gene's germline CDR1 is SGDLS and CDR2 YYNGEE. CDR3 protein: CASSVVPGRGGEAFF. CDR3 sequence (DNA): TGTGCCAGCAGCGTAGTACCAGGGAGGGGTGGTGAAGCTTTCTTT.

CDR3 bases: TGCGCCAGCAGCTTGGAGCCGCGGGGGCAGTTTAATGAAAAACTGTTTTTT. Translated: CASSLEPRGQFNEKLFF. This chain links TRBV5-1 with TRBJ1-4; D is perhaps TRBD1 (6 bases). V was clipped by 0 bases and J by 4 bases, with 16 bases between them. The CDR3 length is 17 residues. The germline CDR1 and CDR2 sequences are SGHRS and YFSETQ.

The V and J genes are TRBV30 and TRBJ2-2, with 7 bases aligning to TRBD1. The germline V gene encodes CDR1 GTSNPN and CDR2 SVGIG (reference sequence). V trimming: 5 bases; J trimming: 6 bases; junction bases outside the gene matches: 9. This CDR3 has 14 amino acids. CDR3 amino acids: CAWCWGQLSGELFF. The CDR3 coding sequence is TGTGCCTGGTGTTGGGGACAGTTATCCGGGGAGCTGTTTTTT.

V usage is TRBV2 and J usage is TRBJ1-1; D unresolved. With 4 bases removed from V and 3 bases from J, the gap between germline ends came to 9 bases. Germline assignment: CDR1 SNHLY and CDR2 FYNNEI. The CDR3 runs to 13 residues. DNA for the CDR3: TGTGCCAGCAGTGTGCAGTCCTACACTGAAGCTTTCTTT. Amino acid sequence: CASSVQSYTEAFF.

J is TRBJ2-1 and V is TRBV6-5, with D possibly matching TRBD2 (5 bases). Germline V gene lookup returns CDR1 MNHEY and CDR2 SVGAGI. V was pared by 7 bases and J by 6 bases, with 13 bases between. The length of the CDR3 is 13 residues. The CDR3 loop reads CASTSLTVNEQFF. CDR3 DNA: TGTGCCAGCACTAGCCTCACTGTCAATGAGCAGTTCTTC.

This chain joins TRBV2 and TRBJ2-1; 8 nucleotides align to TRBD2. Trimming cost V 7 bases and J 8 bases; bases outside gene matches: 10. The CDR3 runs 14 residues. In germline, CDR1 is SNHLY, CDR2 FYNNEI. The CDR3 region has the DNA TGTGCCAGCATCAGCGGGAGTGAGGCTGATGAGCAGTTCTTC. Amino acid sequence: CASISGSEADEQFF.

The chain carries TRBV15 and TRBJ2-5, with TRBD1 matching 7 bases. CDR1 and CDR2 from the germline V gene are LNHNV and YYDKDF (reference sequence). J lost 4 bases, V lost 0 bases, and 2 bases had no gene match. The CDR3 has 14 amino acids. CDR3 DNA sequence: TGTGCCACCAGCAGAGAGACAGGGCTAGAGACCCAGTACTTC. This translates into CATSRETGLETQYF.

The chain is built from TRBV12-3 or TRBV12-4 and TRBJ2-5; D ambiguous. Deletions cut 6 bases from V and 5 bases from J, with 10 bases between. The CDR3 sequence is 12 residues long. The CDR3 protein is CASRLERETQYF. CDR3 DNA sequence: TGTGCCAGCAGGCTAGAGAGGGAGACCCAGTACTTC.

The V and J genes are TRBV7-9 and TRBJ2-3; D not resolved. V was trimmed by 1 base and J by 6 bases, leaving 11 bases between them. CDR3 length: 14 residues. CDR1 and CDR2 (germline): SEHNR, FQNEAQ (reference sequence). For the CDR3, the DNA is TGTGCCAGCAGCTTAGGCAGCTCCGGGGATACGCAGTATTTT. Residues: CASSLGSSGDTQYF.

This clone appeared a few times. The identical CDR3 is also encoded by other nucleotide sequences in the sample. CDR3 in amino acids: CASSIAGGDEQYF. CDR3 coding DNA: TGTGCCAGTAGTATAGCAGGGGGAGACGAGCAGTACTTC. The chain carries TRBV19 and TRBJ2-7; the match to TRBD1 covers 7 bases. V lost 1 base and J lost 5; bases outside the gene matches: 2. Germline loops: CDR1 LNHDA, CDR2 SQIVND (reference sequence). The CDR3 runs to 13 residues.

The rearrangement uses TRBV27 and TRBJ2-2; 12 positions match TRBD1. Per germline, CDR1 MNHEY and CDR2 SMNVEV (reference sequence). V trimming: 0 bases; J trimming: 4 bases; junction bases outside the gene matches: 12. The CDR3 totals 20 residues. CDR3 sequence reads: CASSLSLVGTGGIVTGELFF. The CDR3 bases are TGTGCCAGCAGTTTATCCCTCGTCGGGACAGGGGGCATTGTCACCGGGGAGCTGTTTTTT.

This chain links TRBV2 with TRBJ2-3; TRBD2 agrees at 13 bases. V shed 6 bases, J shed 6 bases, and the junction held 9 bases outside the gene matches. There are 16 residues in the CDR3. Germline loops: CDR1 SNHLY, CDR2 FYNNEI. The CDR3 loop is CASREGLAGPLDTQYF. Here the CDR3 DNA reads TGTGCCAGCAGGGAGGGACTAGCGGGACCTCTGGATACGCAGTATTTT.

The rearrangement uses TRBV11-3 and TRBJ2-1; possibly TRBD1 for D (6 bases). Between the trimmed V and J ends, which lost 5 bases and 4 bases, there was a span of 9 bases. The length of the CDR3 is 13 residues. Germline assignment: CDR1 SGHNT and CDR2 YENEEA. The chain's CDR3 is CASSLGAYNEQFF. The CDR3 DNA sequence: TGTGCCAGCAGCCTGGGGGCATACAATGAGCAGTTCTTC.

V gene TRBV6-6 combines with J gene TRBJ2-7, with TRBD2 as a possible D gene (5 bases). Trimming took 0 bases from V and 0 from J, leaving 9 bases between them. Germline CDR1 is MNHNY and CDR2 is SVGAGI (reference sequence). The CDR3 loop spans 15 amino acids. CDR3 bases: TGTGCCAGCAGTTACTCGTGGGAGAGCTCCTACGAGCAGTACTTC. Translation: CASSYSWESSYEQYF.

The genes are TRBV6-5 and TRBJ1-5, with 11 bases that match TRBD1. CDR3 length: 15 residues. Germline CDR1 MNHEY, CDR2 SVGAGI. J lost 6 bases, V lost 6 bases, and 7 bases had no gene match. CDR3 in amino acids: CASSRDRGFSQPQHF. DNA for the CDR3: TGTGCCAGCAGCCGGGACAGGGGGTTCAGTCAGCCCCAGCATTTT.

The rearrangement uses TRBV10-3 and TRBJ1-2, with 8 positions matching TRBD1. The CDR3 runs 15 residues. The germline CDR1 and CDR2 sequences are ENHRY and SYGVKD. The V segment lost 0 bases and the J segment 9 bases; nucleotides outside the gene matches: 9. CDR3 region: CAISESGQGTSCYTF. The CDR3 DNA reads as TGTGCCATCAGTGAGTCCGGACAGGGAACCAGTTGCTACACCTTC.

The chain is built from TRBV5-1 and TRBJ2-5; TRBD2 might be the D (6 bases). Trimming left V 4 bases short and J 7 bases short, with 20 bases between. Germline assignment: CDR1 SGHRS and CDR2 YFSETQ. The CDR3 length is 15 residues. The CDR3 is CASSMGNTNGGTQYF. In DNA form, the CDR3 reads TGCGCCAGCAGCATGGGAAACACTAACGGGGGGACCCAGTACTTC.

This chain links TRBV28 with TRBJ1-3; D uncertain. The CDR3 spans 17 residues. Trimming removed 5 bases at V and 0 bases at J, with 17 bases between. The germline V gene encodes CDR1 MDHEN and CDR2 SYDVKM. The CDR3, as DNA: TGTGCCAGCAGTCTCTCTTTCCCAGGTTACTCTGGAAACACCATATATTTT. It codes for CASSLSFPGYSGNTIYF.

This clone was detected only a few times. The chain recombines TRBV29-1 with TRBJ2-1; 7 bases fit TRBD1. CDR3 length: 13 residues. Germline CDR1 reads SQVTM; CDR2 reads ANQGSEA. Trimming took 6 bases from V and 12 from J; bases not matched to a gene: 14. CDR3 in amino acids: CSVDSGTVGRQFF. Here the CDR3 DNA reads TGCAGCGTGGACTCCGGGACAGTGGGGCGGCAGTTCTTC.

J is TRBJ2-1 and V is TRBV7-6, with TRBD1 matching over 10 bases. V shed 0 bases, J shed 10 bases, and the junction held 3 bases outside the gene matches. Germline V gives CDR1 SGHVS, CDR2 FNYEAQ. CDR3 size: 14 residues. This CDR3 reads CASSLADRGREQFF. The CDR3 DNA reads TGTGCCAGCAGCTTAGCGGACAGGGGGAGGGAGCAGTTCTTC.

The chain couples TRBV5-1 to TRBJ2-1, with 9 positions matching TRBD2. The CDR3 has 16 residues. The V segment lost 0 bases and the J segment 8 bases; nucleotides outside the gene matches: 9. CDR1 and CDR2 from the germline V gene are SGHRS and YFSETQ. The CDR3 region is CASSLDGGRAKDEQFF. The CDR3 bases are TGCGCCAGCAGCTTGGATGGCGGGAGGGCTAAGGATGAGCAGTTCTTC.

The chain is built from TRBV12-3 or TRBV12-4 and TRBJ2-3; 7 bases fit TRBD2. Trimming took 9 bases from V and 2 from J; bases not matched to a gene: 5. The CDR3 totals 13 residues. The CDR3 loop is CASSREDTDTQYF. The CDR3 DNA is TGTGCCAGTTCCCGGGAGGACACAGATACGCAGTATTTT.

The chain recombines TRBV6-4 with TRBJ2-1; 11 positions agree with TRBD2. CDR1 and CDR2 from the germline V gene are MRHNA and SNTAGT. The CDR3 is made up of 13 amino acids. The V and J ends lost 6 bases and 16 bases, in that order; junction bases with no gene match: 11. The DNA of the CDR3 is TGTGCCAGCAGCCTAGCCCAGACTAGCGGGAAATTCTTC. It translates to CASSLAQTSGKFF.